Detailed here is one T cell receptor beta chain. These data come from a study of technical replicates of blood from a handful of donors. Profiling relied on immunoSEQ multiplex PCR, and the TCRdb table lists in-frame clones only, not all of them. The sample consists of approximately 99,000 clones, about 95% of them appearing once. The CDR3 contains 18 residues. Germline CDR1 and CDR2: SQVTM and ANQGSEA. V trimming: 6 bases; J trimming: 1 base; junction bases outside the gene matches: 15. The receptor was derived from a human donor in good health. The sample was T cells isolated from PBMCs. The chain carries TRBV29-1 and TRBJ2-6; TRBD2 agrees at 7 bases. The CDR3 DNA is TGCAGCGTCGAAACCTACGGGACTACTGATTCTGGGGCCAACGTCCTGACTTTC. Protein: CSVETYGTTDSGANVLTF.